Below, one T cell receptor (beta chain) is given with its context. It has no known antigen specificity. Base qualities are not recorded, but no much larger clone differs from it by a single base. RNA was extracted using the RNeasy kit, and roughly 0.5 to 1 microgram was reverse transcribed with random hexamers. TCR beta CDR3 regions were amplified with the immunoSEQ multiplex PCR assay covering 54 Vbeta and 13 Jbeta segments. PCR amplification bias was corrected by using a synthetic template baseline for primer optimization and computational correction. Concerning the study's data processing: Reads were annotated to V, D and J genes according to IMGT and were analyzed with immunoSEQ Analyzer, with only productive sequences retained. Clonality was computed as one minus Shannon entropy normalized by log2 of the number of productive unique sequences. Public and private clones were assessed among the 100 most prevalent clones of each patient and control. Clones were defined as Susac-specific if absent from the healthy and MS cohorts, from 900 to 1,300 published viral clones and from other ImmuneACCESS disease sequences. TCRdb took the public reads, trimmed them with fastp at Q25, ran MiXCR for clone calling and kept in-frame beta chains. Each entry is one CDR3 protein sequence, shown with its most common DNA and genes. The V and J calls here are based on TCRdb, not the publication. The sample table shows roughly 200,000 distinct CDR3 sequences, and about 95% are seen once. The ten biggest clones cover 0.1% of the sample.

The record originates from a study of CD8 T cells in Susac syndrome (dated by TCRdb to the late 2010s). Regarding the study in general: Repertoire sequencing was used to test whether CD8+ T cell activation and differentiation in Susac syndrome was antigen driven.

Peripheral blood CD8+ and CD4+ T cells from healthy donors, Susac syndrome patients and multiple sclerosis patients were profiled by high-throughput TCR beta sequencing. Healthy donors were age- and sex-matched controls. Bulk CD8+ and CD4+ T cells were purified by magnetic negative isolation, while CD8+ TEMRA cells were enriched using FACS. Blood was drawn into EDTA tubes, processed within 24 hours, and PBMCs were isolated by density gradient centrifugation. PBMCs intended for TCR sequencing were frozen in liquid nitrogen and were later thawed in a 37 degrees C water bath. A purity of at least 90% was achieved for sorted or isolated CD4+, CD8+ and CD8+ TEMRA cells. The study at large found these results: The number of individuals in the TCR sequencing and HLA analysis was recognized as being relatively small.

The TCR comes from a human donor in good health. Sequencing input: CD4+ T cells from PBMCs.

DNA sequence: TGTGCCAGCAGTCTGACCCTCAGCCTCCGGGTGCAGTACTTC. This encodes CASSLTLSLRVQYF. The V and J segments used are TRBV12-3 or TRBV12-4 and TRBJ2-7; a confident D gene designation cannot be given. The CDR3 contains 14 residues, cysteine and phenylalanine counted. Left in the record is the CDR3 DNA by itself, 42 bases read in frame from the first base. Trimming at the junction amounts to 5 bases on V and 9 bases on J, and the germline ends lie 20 bases apart.